The 23 T cell receptor beta chains below come from one sample, sequenced in a study of cytomegalovirus exposure and HLA in healthy donors (dated by TCRdb to the late 2010s). Library creation used the immunoSEQ multiplex PCR assay. For the multiplex PCR, a mixture combining 60 forward primers for TCR Vbeta segments and 13 reverse primers for TCR Jbeta segments was used. TCRdb holds this immuneACCESS table with in-frame rearrangements only. Some clones are missing; in checked studies, unresolved V genes explain under half, and the rest has no known cause. The sample has 100,000 to 150,000 clones on record, about 73% of them singletons. The top ten hold roughly 6% of the sample. Sequencing input: PBMCs. The receptor set was obtained from a woman in her thirties or forties in good health and CMV-seronegative.

This clone was counted a single time. The chain couples TRBV27 to TRBJ1-2; possible D gene TRBD1, 5 bases. Trimming pared 2 bases from V and 4 bases from J, leaving 11 bases between. The CDR3 consists of 14 residues. The germline V gene encodes CDR1 MNHEY and CDR2 SMNVEV (reference sequence). The CDR3 protein is CASSLGAGSYGYTF. CDR3 coding DNA: TGTGCCAGCAGTTTAGGGGCCGGAAGCTATGGCTACACCTTC.

The CDR3 nucleotides read TGCGCCAGCAGCTTGGGGGCCCTAGCGGGGAACTACAATGAGCAGTTCTTC. Protein sequence: CASSLGALAGNYNEQFF. The chain employs TRBV5-1 and TRBJ2-1; 9 nucleotides match TRBD2. The germline CDR1 and CDR2 sequences are SGHRS and YFSETQ. This CDR3 is built from 17 residues. The V segment lost 0 bases and the J segment 3 bases; nucleotides outside the gene matches: 7.

The chain combines TRBV11-2 with TRBJ2-7, with D uncertain. The CDR3 length is 15 residues. V was shortened by 1 base and J by 3 bases, with 13 bases between the two germline ends. The germline V gene has CDR1 SGHAT and CDR2 FQNNGV. This chain's CDR3 is CASSLVLGGDYEQYF. As DNA, the CDR3 is TGTGCCAGCAGCTTAGTACTCGGTGGAGACTACGAGCAGTACTTC.

The genes are TRBV9 and TRBJ2-5; no reliable D call. Germline V CDR1 and CDR2: SGDLS, YYNGEE. This CDR3 spans 17 amino acids. Trimming stripped 0 bases from V and 2 bases from J, with 17 bases between. The CDR3 here is CASSVGVAGSGQETQYF. The DNA for the CDR3 is TGTGCCAGCAGCGTAGGTGTGGCAGGCTCCGGACAAGAGACCCAGTACTTC.

The J gene is TRBJ1-1, the V gene TRBV9; TRBD1 agrees at 7 bases. Germline V gene sequence: CDR1 SGDLS, CDR2 YYNGEE. The CDR3 runs 14 residues. The V and J ends lost 4 bases and 3 bases, in that order; junction bases with no gene match: 6. CDR3 nucleotides: TGTGCCAGCAGCCGGACCCAGGGGGACACTGAAGCTTTCTTT. Translation: CASSRTQGDTEAFF.

This clone turned up a few times. V and J are TRBV28 and TRBJ2-5, with D perhaps TRBD2 (5 bases). Germline CDR1 MDHEN, CDR2 SYDVKM. V gave up 9 bases and J gave up 5 bases, with 10 bases separating them. The CDR3 extends over 11 amino acids. CDR3 residues: CARRLAETQYF. In DNA, the CDR3 is TGTGCCAGACGGCTAGCCGAGACCCAGTACTTC.

The chain couples TRBV10-2 to TRBJ1-1; D is uncertain. Trimming pared 5 bases from V and 1 base from J, leaving 5 bases between. Germline CDR1 WSHSY, CDR2 SAAADI. CDR3 size: 12 residues. The CDR3 DNA reads TGCGCCAGCAGTCGACAGAACACTGAAGCTTTCTTT. Amino acid sequence: CASSRQNTEAFF.

The chain couples TRBV28 to TRBJ2-5; perhaps TRBD2 as D (6 bases). Trimming removed 3 bases at V and 5 bases at J, with 7 bases between. This CDR3 region has 12 residues. The germline gives CDR1 MDHEN, CDR2 SYDVKM. The CDR3 DNA reads as TGTGCCAGCAGTTTGGAGGGGGAGACCCAGTACTTC. Translated, it gives CASSLEGETQYF.

The genes are TRBV6-1 and TRBJ1-1; no clear D gene. Germline lookup yields CDR1 MNHNS and CDR2 SASEGT. V was trimmed by 6 bases and J by 4 bases, leaving 15 bases between them. The CDR3 consists of 14 residues. In DNA, the CDR3 is TGTGCCAGCAGGGTGGACCCTGAGGGCACTGAAGCTTTCTTT. It codes for CASRVDPEGTEAFF.

V gene TRBV19 combines with J gene TRBJ2-1, with D perhaps matching TRBD2 (7 bases). This CDR3 is 24 amino acids long. Germline-derived CDR1 and CDR2 are LNHDA and SQIVND (reference sequence). V was clipped by 3 bases and J by 0 bases, with 36 bases between them. CDR3 sequence (DNA): TGTGCCAGTAGTATGGGGGGGGTCTGGGGGCGAAAATTGGACGCTGCGAGCTCCTACAATGAGCAGTTCTTC. Amino acid sequence: CASSMGGVWGRKLDAASSYNEQFF.

V is TRBV5-1 and J is TRBJ2-2, with no clear D. Trimming took off 4 bases at V and 3 bases at J, with 7 bases between the two ends. Per the germline V gene, CDR1 is SGHRS and CDR2 is YFSETQ. The CDR3 has 13 amino acids. This CDR3 is CASSGTDTGELFF. Here the CDR3 DNA reads TGCGCCAGCAGCGGCACCGACACCGGGGAGCTGTTTTTT.

The chain has TRBV10-3 and TRBJ1-1; perhaps TRBD1 as D (6 bases). Germline V gene data show CDR1 as ENHRY and CDR2 as SYGVKD. The CDR3 sequence is 14 residues long. Between the trimmed V and J ends, which lost 7 bases and 1 base, there was a span of 13 bases. The CDR3 nucleotides read TGTGCCATCACCGAGCCGGACAGGAACACTGAAGCTTTCTTT. Its protein product is CAITEPDRNTEAFF.

The rearrangement links TRBV28 to TRBJ2-7, with TRBD1 matching 7 bases. Germline CDR1 and CDR2: MDHEN and SYDVKM. V was pared by 6 bases and J by 4 bases, with 12 bases of the junction left unmatched. The length of the CDR3 is 15 residues. CDR3 region: CASSPTGREGYEQYF. The CDR3 DNA follows: TGTGCCAGCAGCCCGACAGGGCGTGAGGGATACGAGCAGTACTTC.

V usage is TRBV27 and J usage is TRBJ2-1; 13 bases agree with TRBD2. CDR1 is MNHEY, CDR2 SMNVEV, per germline (reference sequence). This CDR3 is 14 amino acids long. J was trimmed by 7 bases and V by 4 bases; bases with no gene match: 1. CDR3: CASSWGLAGNEQFF. CDR3 nucleotides: TGTGCCAGCAGTTGGGGACTAGCGGGAAATGAGCAGTTCTTC.

CDR3 sequence reads: CASSLGGQYNDEQFF. The DNA for the CDR3 is TGCGCCAGCAGCTTGGGGGGACAGTACAACGATGAGCAGTTCTTC. V and J are TRBV5-1 and TRBJ2-1, with 7 bases matching TRBD1. The CDR3 is 15 amino acids. Germline assignment: CDR1 SGHRS and CDR2 YFSETQ. V lost 0 bases and J lost 8; bases outside the gene matches: 8.

This chain links TRBV28 with TRBJ2-7; TRBD1 might be the D (5 bases). Trimming shortened V by 0 bases and J by 3 bases, and 9 bases separated the two germline ends. Germline V lookup: CDR1 MDHEN, CDR2 SYDVKM. The CDR3 loop spans 14 amino acids. Here the CDR3 reads CASSLWAGRYEQYF. CDR3 coding DNA: TGTGCCAGCAGTTTATGGGCAGGGCGCTACGAGCAGTACTTC.

J is TRBJ2-3 and V is TRBV5-5; D possibly corresponds to TRBD1 (6 bases). CDR1 is SGHKS, CDR2 YYEKEE, per germline (reference sequence). The CDR3 is made up of 14 amino acids. Between the trimmed V and J ends, which lost 4 bases and 2 bases, there was a span of 11 bases. CDR3 DNA: TGTGCCAGCAGCGAAAGGACAGCCACAGATACGCAGTATTTT. It specifies CASSERTATDTQYF.

The chain has TRBV2 and TRBJ2-7; weak D call: TRBD1 (5 bases). CDR3 length: 13 amino acids. Between the trimmed V and J ends, which lost 9 bases and 5 bases, there was a span of 17 bases. The germline CDR1 and CDR2 sequences are SNHLY and FYNNEI. CDR3 DNA sequence: TGTGCCAGGAGATCGACAGTATTTGACGAGCAGTACTTC. The encoded protein is CARRSTVFDEQYF.

The V and J genes are TRBV15 and TRBJ1-4; D not resolved. V lost 1 base, J lost 6 bases, and 12 bases lay in between. CDR3 size: 15 residues. CDR1 and CDR2 (germline): LNHNV, YYDKDF (reference sequence). CDR3: CATSRATSVDEKLFF. The DNA of the CDR3 is TGTGCCACCAGCAGAGCCACGTCAGTCGATGAAAAACTGTTTTTT. Filled out from reference TRBV15 and TRBJ1-4, the complete variable domain reads DAMVIQNPRYQVTQFGKPVTLSCSQTLNHNVMYWYQQKSSQAPKLLFHYYDKDFNNEADTPDNFQSRRPNTSFCFLDIRSPGLGDTAMYLCATSRATSVDEKLFFGSGTQLSVL.

V usage is TRBV2 and J usage is TRBJ2-7, with 8 bases lining up with TRBD1. The CDR3 has 13 residues. Germline loops: CDR1 SNHLY, CDR2 FYNNEI. Trimming took 3 bases from V and 4 from J; bases not matched to a gene: 2. The CDR3 DNA reads TGTGCCAGCAGTGATAACAGGGGGTACGAGCAGTACTTC. Amino acids: CASSDNRGYEQYF.

This chain uses TRBV5-7 with TRBJ2-7; TRBD2 matches 9 bases. TRBV5-7 is annotated as an ORF whose role is uncertain. Trimming removed 0 bases from V and 3 bases from J; junction bases left unmatched: 16. The CDR3 is 19 amino acids. The CDR3 nucleotides read TGTGCCAGCAGCTTGGGACGGATCCCGAAGCGGGAGGTGGACTACGAGCAGTACTTC. Translated: CASSLGRIPKREVDYEQYF.

The chain employs TRBV5-1 and TRBJ2-7, with D tentatively TRBD2 (5 bases). V was shortened by 6 bases and J by 0 bases, with 22 bases between the two germline ends. The germline V gene has CDR1 SGHRS and CDR2 YFSETQ. CDR3 length: 17 residues. The chain's CDR3 is CASTPLGSGISSYEQYF. The CDR3, as DNA: TGCGCCAGCACTCCGTTGGGGAGCGGTATTAGCTCCTACGAGCAGTACTTC.

The V and J genes are TRBV27 and TRBJ2-1; TRBD2 agrees at 13 bases. Germline-derived CDR1 and CDR2 are MNHEY and SMNVEV (reference sequence). The CDR3 runs to 14 residues. J was trimmed by 8 bases and V by 6 bases; bases with no gene match: 4. The CDR3 is CASRRTSGRDEQFF. DNA of the CDR3: TGTGCCAGCAGAAGGACTAGCGGGAGAGATGAGCAGTTCTTC.